A selection of T cell receptor beta chains follows, all from one sample in a study of CD8 T cells in Susac syndrome. MiXCR, run by TCRdb on the immunoSEQ multiplex PCR reads, gives a single entry per CDR3 protein. The table includes around 200,000 distinct CDR3 sequences, 90% to 95% detected once. The sequenced sample consisted of CD4+ T cells from PBMCs. Receptors originate from a human donor with Susac syndrome. Each CDR3 is given with its conserved first and last residue. The order of the fields is clone size, J gene, V gene, D gene, CDR3 protein, CDR3 DNA. The D gene is left open where the match is weak. Some rows mark clone size as missing; the rest say once, few, many or name a class of expanded clone.

abundance: -; j_gene: TRBJ1-3; v_gene: TRBV19; d_gene: -; CDR3aa: CASRVTGSGNTIYF; CDR3nt: TGTGCCAGTAGGGTGACAGGTTCCGGAAACACCATATATTTT
abundance: -; j_gene: TRBJ2-5; v_gene: TRBV6-6; d_gene: TRBD2; CDR3aa: CASRGGGTRQETQYF; CDR3nt: TGTGCCAGCCGTGGCGGGGGGACCCGTCAAGAGACCCAGTACTTC
abundance: -; j_gene: TRBJ2-3; v_gene: TRBV20-1; d_gene: TRBD1; CDR3aa: CSATGTGVSDTQYF; CDR3nt: TGCAGTGCAACCGGGACAGGGGTCTCAGATACGCAGTATTTT
abundance: -; j_gene: TRBJ2-1; v_gene: TRBV7-9; d_gene: -; CDR3aa: CASSQGQAGGNEQFF; CDR3nt: TGTGCCAGCAGCCAGGGACAAGCCGGGGGCAATGAGCAGTTCTTC
abundance: -; j_gene: TRBJ2-3; v_gene: TRBV6-5; d_gene: -; CDR3aa: CASRAGRGRDTQYF; CDR3nt: TGTGCCAGCAGGGCGGGAAGGGGCAGGGATACGCAGTATTTT
abundance: -; j_gene: TRBJ2-7; v_gene: TRBV10-3; d_gene: -; CDR3aa: CAISESTSMGSYEQYF; CDR3nt: TGTGCCATCAGTGAGTCGACCTCCATGGGTTCCTACGAGCAGTACTTC
abundance: few; j_gene: TRBJ2-7; v_gene: TRBV18; d_gene: -; CDR3aa: CASSPDRSSYEQYF; CDR3nt: TGTGCCAGCTCACCAGACCGTAGCTCCTACGAGCAGTACTTC
abundance: -; j_gene: TRBJ2-2; v_gene: TRBV7-7; d_gene: -; CDR3aa: CASSLEHLTGELFF; CDR3nt: TGTGCCAGCAGCTTAGAACATCTCACCGGGGAGCTGTTTTTT
abundance: -; j_gene: TRBJ1-1; v_gene: TRBV7-9; d_gene: -; CDR3aa: CASSYPLEGKSLNTEAFF; CDR3nt: TGTGCCAGCAGCTACCCGTTAGAGGGGAAATCCTTGAACACTGAAGCTTTCTTT
abundance: -; j_gene: TRBJ1-3; v_gene: TRBV10-3; d_gene: -; CDR3aa: CAISDSSGNTIYF; CDR3nt: TGTGCCATCAGTGATAGCTCTGGAAACACCATATATTTT
abundance: -; j_gene: TRBJ1-5; v_gene: TRBV6-1; d_gene: -; CDR3aa: CASSLPGQGRVGSQPQHF; CDR3nt: TGTGCCAGCAGCCTACCCGGGCAGGGAAGGGTGGGCAGTCAGCCCCAGCATTTT
abundance: -; j_gene: TRBJ1-5; v_gene: TRBV12-3/TRBV12-4; d_gene: -; CDR3aa: CASSFRGDQHF; CDR3nt: TGTGCCAGCAGTTTCCGAGGGGACCAGCATTTT
abundance: -; j_gene: TRBJ1-2; v_gene: TRBV6-2/TRBV6-3; d_gene: -; CDR3aa: CANSYNDREAYGYTF; CDR3nt: TGTGCCAACAGTTACAACGACAGAGAGGCCTATGGCTACACCTTC
abundance: once; j_gene: TRBJ1-5; v_gene: TRBV28; d_gene: TRBD1; CDR3aa: CASSLPGTGVIQPQHF; CDR3nt: TGTGCCAGCAGTTTACCCGGGACAGGGGTAATTCAGCCCCAGCATTTT
abundance: -; j_gene: TRBJ2-1; v_gene: TRBV6-5; d_gene: -; CDR3aa: CASSYRLDSEQFF; CDR3nt: TGTGCCAGCAGTTATCGACTCGACAGTGAGCAGTTCTTC
abundance: few; j_gene: TRBJ1-1; v_gene: TRBV12-3/TRBV12-4; d_gene: -; CDR3aa: CASSLSPNTEAFF; CDR3nt: TGTGCCAGCAGTTTGAGTCCGAACACTGAAGCTTTCTTT
abundance: -; j_gene: TRBJ1-2; v_gene: TRBV5-4; d_gene: -; CDR3aa: CASSITGKWDGYTF; CDR3nt: TGTGCCAGCAGCATAACCGGGAAGTGGGATGGCTACACCTTC
abundance: -; j_gene: TRBJ2-3; v_gene: TRBV27; d_gene: -; CDR3aa: CASKGGSTDTQYF; CDR3nt: TGTGCCAGCAAGGGCGGATCCACAGATACGCAGTATTTT
abundance: once; j_gene: TRBJ2-7; v_gene: TRBV5-6; d_gene: -; CDR3aa: CASSLVAMSYEQYF; CDR3nt: TGTGCCAGCAGCTTGGTGGCGATGAGCTACGAGCAGTACTTC
abundance: once; j_gene: TRBJ2-7; v_gene: TRBV7-6; d_gene: TRBD1; CDR3aa: CASSITGGHEQYF; CDR3nt: TGTGCCAGCAGCATTACAGGGGGCCACGAGCAGTACTTC
abundance: -; j_gene: TRBJ2-5; v_gene: TRBV18; d_gene: -; CDR3aa: CASSSGPKGQETQYF; CDR3nt: TGTGCCAGCTCATCGGGGCCAAAAGGCCAAGAGACCCAGTACTTC